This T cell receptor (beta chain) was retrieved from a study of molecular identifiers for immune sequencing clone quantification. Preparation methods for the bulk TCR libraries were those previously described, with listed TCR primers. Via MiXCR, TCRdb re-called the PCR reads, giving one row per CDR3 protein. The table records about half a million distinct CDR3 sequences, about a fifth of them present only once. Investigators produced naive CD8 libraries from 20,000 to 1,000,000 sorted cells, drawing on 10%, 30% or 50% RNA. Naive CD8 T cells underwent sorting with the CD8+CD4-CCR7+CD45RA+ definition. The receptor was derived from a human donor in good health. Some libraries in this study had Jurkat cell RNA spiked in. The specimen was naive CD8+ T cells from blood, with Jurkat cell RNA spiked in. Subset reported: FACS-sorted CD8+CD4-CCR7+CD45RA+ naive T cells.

CDR3 coding DNA: TGTGCCAGCGGGGGGGGCAGGCTAGGCGAGCAGTACTTC. Translation: CASGGGRLGEQYF. The gene calls are TRBV6-6 and TRBJ2-7; a weak D match, TRBD2 (7 bases). The V end was cut by 8 bases, the J end by 6 bases, with 17 bases between. The CDR3 has 13 residues. Germline values: CDR1 MNHNY, CDR2 SVGAGI (reference sequence).